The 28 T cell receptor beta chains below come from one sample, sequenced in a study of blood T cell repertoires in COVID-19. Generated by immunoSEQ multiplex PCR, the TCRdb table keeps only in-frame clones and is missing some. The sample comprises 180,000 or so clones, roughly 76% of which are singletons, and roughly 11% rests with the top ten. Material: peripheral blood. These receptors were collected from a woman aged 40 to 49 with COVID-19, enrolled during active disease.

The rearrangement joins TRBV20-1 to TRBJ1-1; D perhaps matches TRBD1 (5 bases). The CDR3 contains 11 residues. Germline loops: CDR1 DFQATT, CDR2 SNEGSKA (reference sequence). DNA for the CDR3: TGCAGGGGAGTGGGGGGGTCTGAAGCTTTCTTT. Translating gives CRGVGGSEAFF.

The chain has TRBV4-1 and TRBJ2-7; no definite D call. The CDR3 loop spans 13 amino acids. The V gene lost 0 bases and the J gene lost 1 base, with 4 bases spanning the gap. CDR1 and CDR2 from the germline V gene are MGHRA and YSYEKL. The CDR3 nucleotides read TGCGCCAGCAGCCAAGATGAGTCCTACGAGCAGTACTTC. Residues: CASSQDESYEQYF.

The CDR3 is CASSLLGGTEETQYF. The CDR3 DNA follows: TGTGCCAGCAGCTTGCTTGGGGGCACCGAGGAGACCCAGTACTTC. The V call is TRBV5-4, the J call TRBJ2-5; TRBD1 is a possible D gene (6 bases). V was clipped by 1 base and J by 5 bases, with 15 bases between them. From germline, CDR1 is SGHNT and CDR2 YYREEE (reference sequence). The length of the CDR3 is 15 residues.

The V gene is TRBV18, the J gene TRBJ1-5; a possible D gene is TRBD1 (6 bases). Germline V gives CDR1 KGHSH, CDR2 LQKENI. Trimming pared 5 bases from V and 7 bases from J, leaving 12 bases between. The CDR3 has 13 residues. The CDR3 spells CASSEQGPQPQHF. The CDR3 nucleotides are TGTGCCAGCTCAGAACAGGGACCACAGCCCCAGCATTTT. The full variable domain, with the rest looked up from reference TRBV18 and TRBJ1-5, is NAGVMQNPRHLVRRRGQEARLRCSPMKGHSHVYWYRQLPEEGLKFMVYLQKENIIDESGMPKERFSAEFPKEGPSILRIQQVVRGDSAAYFCASSEQGPQPQHFGDGTRLSIL.

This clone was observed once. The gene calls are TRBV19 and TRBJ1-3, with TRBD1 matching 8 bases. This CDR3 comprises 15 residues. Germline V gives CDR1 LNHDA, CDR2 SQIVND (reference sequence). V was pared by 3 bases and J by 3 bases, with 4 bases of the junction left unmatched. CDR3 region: CASSMAGGFGNTIYF. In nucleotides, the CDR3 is TGTGCCAGTAGTATGGCAGGGGGCTTTGGAAACACCATATATTTT.

The CDR3 DNA sequence: TGTGCCAGCAGTTTCGGTAGATCCTACGAGCAGTACGTC. It codes for CASSFGRSYEQYV. This sequence joins TRBV12-3 or TRBV12-4 and TRBJ2-7; D uncertain. V shed 3 bases and J shed 1 base, with 7 bases lying between them. This CDR3 has 13 residues.

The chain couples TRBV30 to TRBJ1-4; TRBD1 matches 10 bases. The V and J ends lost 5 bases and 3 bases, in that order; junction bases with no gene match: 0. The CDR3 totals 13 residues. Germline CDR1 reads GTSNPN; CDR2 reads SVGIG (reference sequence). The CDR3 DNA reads TGTGCCTGGGGGACAGGGGCTAATGAAAAACTGTTTTTT. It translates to CAWGTGANEKLFF. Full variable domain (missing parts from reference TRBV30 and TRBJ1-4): SQTIHQWPATLVQPVGSPLSLECTVEGTSNPNLYWYRQAAGRGLQLLFYSVGIGQISSEVPQNLSASRPQDRQFILSSKKLLLSDSGFYLCAWGTGANEKLFFGSGTQLSVL.

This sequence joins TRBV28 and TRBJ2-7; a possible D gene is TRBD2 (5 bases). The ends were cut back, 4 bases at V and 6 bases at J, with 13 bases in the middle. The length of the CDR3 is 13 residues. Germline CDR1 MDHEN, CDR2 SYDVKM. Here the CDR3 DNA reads TGTGCCAGCAGTTACTTCTTGGGGAGCGAGCAGTACTTC. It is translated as CASSYFLGSEQYF.

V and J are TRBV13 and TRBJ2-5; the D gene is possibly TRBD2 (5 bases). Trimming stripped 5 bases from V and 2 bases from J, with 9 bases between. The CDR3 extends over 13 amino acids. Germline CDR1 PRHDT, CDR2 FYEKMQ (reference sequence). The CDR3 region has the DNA TGTGCCAGCAGCCGGACTTCTCAAGAGACCCAGTACTTC. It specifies CASSRTSQETQYF.

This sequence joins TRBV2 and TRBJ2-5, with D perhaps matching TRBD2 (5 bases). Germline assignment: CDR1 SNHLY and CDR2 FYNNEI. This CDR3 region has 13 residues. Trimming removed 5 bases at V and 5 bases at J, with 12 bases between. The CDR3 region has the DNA TGTGCCAGCAGTTACCGACGGGGTGAGACCCAGTACTTC. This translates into CASSYRRGETQYF.

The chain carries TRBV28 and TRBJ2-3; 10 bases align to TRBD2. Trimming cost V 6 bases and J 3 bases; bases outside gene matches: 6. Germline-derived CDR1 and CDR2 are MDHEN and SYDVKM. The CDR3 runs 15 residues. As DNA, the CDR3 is TGTGCCAGCAGGTCTAGCGGGAGTTGGACAGATACGCAGTATTTT. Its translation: CASRSSGSWTDTQYF.

CDR3 sequence (DNA): TGTGCCAGCTCACTCAGCGGCCCCGGGGAGCTGTTTTTT. As protein: CASSLSGPGELFF. This chain connects TRBV18 to TRBJ2-2; the D gene is possibly TRBD2 (5 bases). Trimming shortened V by 4 bases and J by 6 bases, and 9 bases separated the two germline ends. CDR3 length: 13 amino acids. Germline lookup yields CDR1 KGHSH and CDR2 LQKENI.

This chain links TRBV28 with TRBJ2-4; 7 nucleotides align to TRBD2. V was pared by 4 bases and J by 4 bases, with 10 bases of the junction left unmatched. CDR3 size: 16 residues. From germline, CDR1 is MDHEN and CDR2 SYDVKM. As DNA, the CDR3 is TGTGCCAGCAGTTCTACCCGGGGAGGGAGAAAAAACATTCAGTACTTC. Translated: CASSSTRGGRKNIQYF.

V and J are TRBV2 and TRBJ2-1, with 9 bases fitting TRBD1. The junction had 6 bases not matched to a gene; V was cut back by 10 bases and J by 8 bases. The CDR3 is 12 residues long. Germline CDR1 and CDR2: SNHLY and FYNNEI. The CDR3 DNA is TGTGCCAACCCGGGACAGGGTCATGAGCAGTTCTTC. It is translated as CANPGQGHEQFF.

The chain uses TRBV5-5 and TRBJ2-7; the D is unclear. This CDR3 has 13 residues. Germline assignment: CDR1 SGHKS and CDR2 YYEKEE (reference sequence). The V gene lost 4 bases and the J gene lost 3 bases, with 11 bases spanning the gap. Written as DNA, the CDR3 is TGTGCCAGCAGCCCGAGAAGTTACTACGAGCAGTACTTC. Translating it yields CASSPRSYYEQYF.

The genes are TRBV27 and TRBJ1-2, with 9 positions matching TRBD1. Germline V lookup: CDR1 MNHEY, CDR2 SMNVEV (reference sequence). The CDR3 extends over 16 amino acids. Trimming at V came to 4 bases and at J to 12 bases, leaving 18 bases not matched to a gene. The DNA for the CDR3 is TGTGCCAGCAGTTCAGAACCTGACGGGACAGGGACGAAAAACACCTTC. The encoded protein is CASSSEPDGTGTKNTF.

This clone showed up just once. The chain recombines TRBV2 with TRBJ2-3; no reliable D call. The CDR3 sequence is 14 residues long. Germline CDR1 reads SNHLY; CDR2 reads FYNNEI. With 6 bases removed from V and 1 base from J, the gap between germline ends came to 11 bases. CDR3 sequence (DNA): TGTGCCAGCAGCCCTACCCGGGGCACAGATACGCAGTATTTT. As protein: CASSPTRGTDTQYF.

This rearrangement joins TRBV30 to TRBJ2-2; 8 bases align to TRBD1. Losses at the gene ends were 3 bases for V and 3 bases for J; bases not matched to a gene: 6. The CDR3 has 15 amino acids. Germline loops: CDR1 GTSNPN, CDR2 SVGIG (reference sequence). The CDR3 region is CAWRLGQGDTGELFF. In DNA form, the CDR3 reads TGTGCCTGGAGGTTAGGACAGGGAGACACCGGGGAGCTGTTTTTT.

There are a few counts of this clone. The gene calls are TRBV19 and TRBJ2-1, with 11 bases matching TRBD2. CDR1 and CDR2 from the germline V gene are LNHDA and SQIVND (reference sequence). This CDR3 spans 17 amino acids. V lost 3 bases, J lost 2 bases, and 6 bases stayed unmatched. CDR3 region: CASSIDLTSGTYNEQFF. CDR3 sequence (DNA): TGTGCCAGTAGTATTGATTTGACTAGCGGGACCTACAATGAGCAGTTCTTC.

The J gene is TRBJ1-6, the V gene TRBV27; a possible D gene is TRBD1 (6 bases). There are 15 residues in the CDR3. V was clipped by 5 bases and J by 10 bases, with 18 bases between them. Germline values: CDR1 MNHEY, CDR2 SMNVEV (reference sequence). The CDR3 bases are TGTGCCAGCAGTCCCAACCCGACAGGATGGTCACCCCTCCACTTT. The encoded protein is CASSPNPTGWSPLHF.

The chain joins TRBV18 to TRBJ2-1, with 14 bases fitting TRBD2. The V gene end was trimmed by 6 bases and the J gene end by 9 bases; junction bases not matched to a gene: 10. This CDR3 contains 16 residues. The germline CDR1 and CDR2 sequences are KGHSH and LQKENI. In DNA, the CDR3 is TGTGCCAGCTCCCGAGGGACTAGCGGGAGCGTCCTTGAGCAGTTCTTC. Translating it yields CASSRGTSGSVLEQFF.

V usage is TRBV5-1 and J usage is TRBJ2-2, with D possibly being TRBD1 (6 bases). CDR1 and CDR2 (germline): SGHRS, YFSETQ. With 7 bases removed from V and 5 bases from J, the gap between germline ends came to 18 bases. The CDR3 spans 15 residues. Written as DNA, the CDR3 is TGCGCCAGCCGCGGGCGGACAGCTGGGACCGGGGAGCTGTTTTTT. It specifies CASRGRTAGTGELFF.

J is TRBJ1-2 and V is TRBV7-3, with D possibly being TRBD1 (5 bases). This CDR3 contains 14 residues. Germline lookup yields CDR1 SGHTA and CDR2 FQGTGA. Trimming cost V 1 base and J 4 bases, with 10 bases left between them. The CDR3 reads CASSLNGGIYGYTF. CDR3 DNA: TGTGCCAGCAGCTTAAATGGGGGGATCTATGGCTACACCTTC.

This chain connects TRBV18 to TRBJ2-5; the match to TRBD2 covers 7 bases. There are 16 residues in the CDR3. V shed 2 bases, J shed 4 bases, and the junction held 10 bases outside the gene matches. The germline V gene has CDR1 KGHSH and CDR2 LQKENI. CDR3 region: CASSPGQGGRRETQYF. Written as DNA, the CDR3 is TGTGCCAGCTCACCAGGCCAGGGAGGGAGGCGAGAGACCCAGTACTTC.

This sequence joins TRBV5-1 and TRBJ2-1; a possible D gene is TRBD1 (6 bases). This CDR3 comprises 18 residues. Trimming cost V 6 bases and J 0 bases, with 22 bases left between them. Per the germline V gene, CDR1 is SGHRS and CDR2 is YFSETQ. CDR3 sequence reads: CASTTPEGTTSSYNEQFF. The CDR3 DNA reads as TGCGCCAGCACCACTCCGGAAGGGACAACTAGCTCCTACAATGAGCAGTTCTTC.

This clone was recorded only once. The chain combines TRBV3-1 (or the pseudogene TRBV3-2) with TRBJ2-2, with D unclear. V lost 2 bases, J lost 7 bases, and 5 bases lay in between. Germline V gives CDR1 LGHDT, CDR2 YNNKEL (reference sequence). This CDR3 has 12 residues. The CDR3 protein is CASSQNYGELFF. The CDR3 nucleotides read TGTGCCAGCAGCCAAAATTACGGGGAGCTGTTTTTT.

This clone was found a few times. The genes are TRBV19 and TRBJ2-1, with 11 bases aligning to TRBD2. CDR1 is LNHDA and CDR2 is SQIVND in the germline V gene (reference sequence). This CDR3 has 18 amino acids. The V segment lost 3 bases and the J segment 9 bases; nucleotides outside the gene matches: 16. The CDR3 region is CASSILSPLAGVYSEQFF. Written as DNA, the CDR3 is TGTGCCAGTAGTATTCTTTCCCCACTAGCGGGAGTTTATAGTGAGCAGTTCTTC.

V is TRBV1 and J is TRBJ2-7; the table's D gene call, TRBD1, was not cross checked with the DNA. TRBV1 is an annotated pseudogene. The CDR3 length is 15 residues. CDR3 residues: CTSSPGQVSSYEQYV. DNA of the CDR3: TGCACCAGCAGCCCCGGACAGGTAAGCTCCTACGAGCAGTACGTC.